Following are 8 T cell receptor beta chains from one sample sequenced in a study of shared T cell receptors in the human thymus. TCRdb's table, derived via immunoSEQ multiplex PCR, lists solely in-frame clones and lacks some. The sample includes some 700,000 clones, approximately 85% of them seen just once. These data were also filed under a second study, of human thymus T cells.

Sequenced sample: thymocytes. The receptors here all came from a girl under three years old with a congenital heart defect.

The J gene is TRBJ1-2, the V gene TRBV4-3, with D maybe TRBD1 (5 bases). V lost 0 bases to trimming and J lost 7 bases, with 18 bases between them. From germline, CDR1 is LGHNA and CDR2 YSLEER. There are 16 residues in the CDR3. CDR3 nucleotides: TGCGCCAGCAGCCAAGAAAAAGGCAGGGCATCGGTTGGCTACACCTTC. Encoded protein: CASSQEKGRASVGYTF.

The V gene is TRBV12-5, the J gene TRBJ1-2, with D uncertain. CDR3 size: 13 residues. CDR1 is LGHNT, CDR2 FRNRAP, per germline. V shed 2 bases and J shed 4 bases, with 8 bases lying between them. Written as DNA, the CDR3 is TGTGCTAGTGGTTTGCCGGGAGCCTATGGCTACACCTTC. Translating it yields CASGLPGAYGYTF.

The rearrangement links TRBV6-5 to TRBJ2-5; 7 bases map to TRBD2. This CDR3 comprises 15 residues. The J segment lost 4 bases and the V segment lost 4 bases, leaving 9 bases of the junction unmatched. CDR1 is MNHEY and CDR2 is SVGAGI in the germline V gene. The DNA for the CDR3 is TGTGCCAGCAGTTTATCGGGGGGAGCAGGAGAGACCCAGTACTTC. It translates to CASSLSGGAGETQYF.

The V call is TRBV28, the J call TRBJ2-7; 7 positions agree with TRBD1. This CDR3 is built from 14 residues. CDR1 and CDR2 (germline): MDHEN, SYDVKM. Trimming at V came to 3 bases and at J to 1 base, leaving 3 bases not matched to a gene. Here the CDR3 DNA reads TGTGCCAGCAGTTTGGGACAGAGGTCCTACGAGCAGTACTTC. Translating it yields CASSLGQRSYEQYF. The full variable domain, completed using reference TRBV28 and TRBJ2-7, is DVKVTQSSRYLVKRTGEKVFLECVQDMDHENMFWYRQDPGLGLRLIYFSYDVKMKEKGDIPEGYSVSREKKERFSLILESASTNQTSMYLCASSLGQRSYEQYFGPGTRLTVT.

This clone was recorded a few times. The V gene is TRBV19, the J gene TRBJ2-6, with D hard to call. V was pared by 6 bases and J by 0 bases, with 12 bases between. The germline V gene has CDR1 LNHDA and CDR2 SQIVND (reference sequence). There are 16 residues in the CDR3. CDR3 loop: CASSHLQFSGANVLTF. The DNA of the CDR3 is TGTGCCAGTAGCCACCTTCAGTTCTCTGGGGCCAACGTCCTGACTTTC.

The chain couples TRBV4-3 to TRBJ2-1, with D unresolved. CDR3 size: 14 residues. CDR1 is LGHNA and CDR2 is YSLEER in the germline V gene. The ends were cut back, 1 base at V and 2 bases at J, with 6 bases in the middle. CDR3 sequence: CASSQAQTYNEQFF. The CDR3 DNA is TGCGCCAGCAGCCAAGCCCAGACCTACAATGAGCAGTTCTTC.

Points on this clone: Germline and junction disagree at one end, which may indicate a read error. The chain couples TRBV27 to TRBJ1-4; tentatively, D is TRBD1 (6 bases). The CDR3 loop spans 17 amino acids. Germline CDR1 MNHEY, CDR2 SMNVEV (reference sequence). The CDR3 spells CASSPKRTDATSEKLFF. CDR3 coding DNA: TGTGCCAGCAGTCCCAAACGGACAGACGCAACTAGTGAAAAACTGTTTTTT.

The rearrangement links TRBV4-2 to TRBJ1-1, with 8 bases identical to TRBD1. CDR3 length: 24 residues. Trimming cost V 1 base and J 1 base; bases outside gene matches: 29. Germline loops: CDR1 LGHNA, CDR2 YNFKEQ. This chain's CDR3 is CASSQVPSWEPVPGKGQENTEAFF. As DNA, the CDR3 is TGTGCCAGCAGCCAAGTCCCATCTTGGGAACCCGTCCCAGGGAAGGGACAGGAGAACACTGAAGCTTTCTTT.